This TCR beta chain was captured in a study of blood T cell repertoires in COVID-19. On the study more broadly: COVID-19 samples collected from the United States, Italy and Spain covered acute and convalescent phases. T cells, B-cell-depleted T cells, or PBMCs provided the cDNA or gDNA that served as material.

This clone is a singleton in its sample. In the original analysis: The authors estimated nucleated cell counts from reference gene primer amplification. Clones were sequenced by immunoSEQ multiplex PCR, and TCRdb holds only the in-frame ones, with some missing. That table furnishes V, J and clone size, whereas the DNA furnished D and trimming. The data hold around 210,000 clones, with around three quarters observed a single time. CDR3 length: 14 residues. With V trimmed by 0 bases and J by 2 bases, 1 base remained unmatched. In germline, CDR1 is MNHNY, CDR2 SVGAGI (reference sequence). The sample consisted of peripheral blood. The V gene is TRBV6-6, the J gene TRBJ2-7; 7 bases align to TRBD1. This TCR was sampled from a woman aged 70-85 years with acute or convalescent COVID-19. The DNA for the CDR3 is TGTGCCAGCAGTTACTCCGGGACAGCCTACGAGCAGTACTTC. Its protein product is CASSYSGTAYEQYF.